This entry describes one TCR beta chain. Its target antigen remains unknown. Base quality data are lacking; no much larger clone is found one base away. The CDR3 sequence holds 15 residues, the cysteine and phenylalanine included. Only the CDR3 DNA stays, 45 bases, in frame from base 1. V has 2 bases trimmed and J has 5 bases trimmed; junction bases matching no gene number 7. CDR1 and CDR2 (SGHAT, FQNNGV) derive from the germline V gene. Sorted unstimulated T cells and proliferating T cells recovered from mixed lymphocyte reactions were subjected to TCRbeta CDR3 sequencing. Fresh whole blood from nine to eleven HLA-typed healthy donors was used to isolate PBMCs. To map where alloreactive clones came from, unstimulated CD4+ non-regulatory T cells were FACS-sorted. The method was the immunoSEQ multiplex PCR assay. About 9.9 x 10^4 TCR templates per sample were assayed by the deep sequencing platform. Genomic DNA extracted from sorted T cells was used for TCRbeta CDR3 sequencing. Per the authors' processing: The R programming language was used for clonal analysis of TCRbeta CDR3 data. Unstimulated samples were compared with post-reaction CFSE-low samples to define alloreactive CD4+ and CD8+ clones. Regulatory or non-regulatory origin was assigned to alloreactive CD4+ clones by matching of sequences to sorted unstimulated Treg and non-Treg repertoires. Not all clones reach the TCRdb copy of this immuneACCESS table, which keeps in-frame sequences only. Checked studies attribute under half of the gap to unresolved V genes and leave the rest unexplained. That table is the source of V, J and clone size, and D and trimming were worked out from the DNA. The table for this sample lists 75,000 to 100,000 clones; just under 95% of them were counted only once. The ten most abundant clones make up roughly 1.3% of the sample.

The sample originates from a study of siplizumab effects on memory and regulatory T cells (dated by TCRdb to between 2018 and 2021). Turning to the overall study: The study examined how the anti-CD2 antibody siplizumab affects alloreactive T-cell subsets in allogeneic mixed lymphocyte reactions built from human PBMCs. The paper's findings and limits, for the study overall: The cumulative frequency of alloreactive sequences that could be traced back to unstimulated CD4+ memory T cells was significantly reduced by siplizumab. About 80-96% of proliferating CD4+ or CD8+ clones could not be given a naive or memory phenotype. Because sequences below about 10^-5 frequency were poorly captured, only a minor fraction of alloreactive clones could be mapped to unstimulated subsets. In reactions with siplizumab, an average of about 75% of mappable alloreactive CD4+ clones were Treg-derived, compared with roughly 27% in control reactions. Greater diversity appeared to be present in unstimulated naive T cells than in memory T cells, and a substantial contribution to the alloresponse seemed to be made by naive cells. Whether proliferating Tregs from siplizumab cultures were suppressive was not functionally confirmed.

This TCR was sampled from a human donor in good health. The specimen sequenced was non-Treg CD4+ T cells sorted from blood. This specimen's cell subset or site label, interpreted: FACS-sorted unstimulated CD4+ non-regulatory T cells. The chain is assembled from TRBV11-2 and TRBJ1-1; 8 middle bases align to TRBD1. The nucleotide sequence reads as follows: TGTGCCAGCAGCTTATCCTCGACAGGGGAGACTGAAGCTTTCTTT. Translation gives CASSLSSTGETEAFF.